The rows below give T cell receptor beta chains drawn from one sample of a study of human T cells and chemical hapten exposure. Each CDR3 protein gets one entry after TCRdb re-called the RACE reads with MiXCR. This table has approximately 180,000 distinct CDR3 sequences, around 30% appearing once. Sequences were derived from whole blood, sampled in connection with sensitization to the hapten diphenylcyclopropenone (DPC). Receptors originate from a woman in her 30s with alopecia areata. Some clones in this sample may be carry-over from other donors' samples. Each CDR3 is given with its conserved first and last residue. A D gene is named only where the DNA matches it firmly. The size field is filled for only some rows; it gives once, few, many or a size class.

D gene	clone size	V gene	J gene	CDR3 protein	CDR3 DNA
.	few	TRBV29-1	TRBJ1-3	CSVHLLNQGNTIYF	TGCAGCGTCCATCTGTTGAATCAGGGAAACACCATATATTTT
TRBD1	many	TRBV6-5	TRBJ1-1	CASSPTGISEAFF	TGTGCCAGCAGTCCGACAGGGATCAGTGAAGCTTTCTTT
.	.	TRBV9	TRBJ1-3	CASSVNVPGQGAGNTIYF	TGTGCCAGCAGCGTTAATGTTCCGGGACAAGGGGCTGGAAACACCATATATTTT
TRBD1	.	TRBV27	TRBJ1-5	CASSLTGTGYSNQPQHF	TGTGCCAGCAGCCTCACCGGGACAGGGTATAGCAATCAGCCCCAGCATTTT
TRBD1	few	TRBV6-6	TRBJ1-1	CASSSQGAMNTEAFF	TGTGCCAGCAGTTCCCAGGGGGCCATGAACACTGAAGCTTTCTTT
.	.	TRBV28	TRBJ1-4	CASSLSRGGEKLFF	TGTGCCAGCAGTTTGTCCAGGGGAGGTGAAAAACTGTTTTTT
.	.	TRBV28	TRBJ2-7	CASCFVGASRSYEQYF	TGTGCCAGCTGTTTTGTTGGGGCGAGCCGGTCCTACGAGCAGTACTTC
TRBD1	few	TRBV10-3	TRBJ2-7	CATGGQLGEQYF	TGTGCCACAGGGGGACAATTGGGGGAGCAGTACTTC
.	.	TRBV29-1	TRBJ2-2	CSIGPNTGELFF	TGCAGCATTGGACCGAACACCGGGGAGCTGTTTTTT
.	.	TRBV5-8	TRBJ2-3	CASSLWRVRASTDTQYF	TGTGCCAGCAGCTTGTGGAGGGTTCGAGCTAGCACAGATACGCAGTATTTT
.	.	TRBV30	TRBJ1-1	CAWSVRQNTEAFF	TGTGCCTGGAGTGTCCGGCAGAACACTGAAGCTTTCTTT
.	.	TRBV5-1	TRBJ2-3	CASSLADTDTQYF	TGCGCCAGCAGCTTAGCAGACACAGATACGCAGTATTTT
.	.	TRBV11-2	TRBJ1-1	CASSYEGGGIF	TGTGCCAGCAGCTATGAAGGTGGAGGAATCTTT
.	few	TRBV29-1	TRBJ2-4	CSVSASSSENIQYF	TGCAGCGTTTCGGCCAGCTCCAGCGAAAACATTCAGTACTTC
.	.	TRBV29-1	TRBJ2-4	CSVEGGQAPIQYF	TGCAGCGTTGAAGGGGGACAAGCCCCCATTCAGTACTTC
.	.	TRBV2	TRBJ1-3	CASSEDLRQVFSGNTIYF	TGTGCCAGCAGCGAAGACTTGCGACAGGTATTCTCTGGAAACACCATATATTTT
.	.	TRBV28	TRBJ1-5	CASSFERNQHF	TGTGCCAGCAGTTTTGAACGCAACCAGCATTTT
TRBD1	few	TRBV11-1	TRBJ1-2	CASSLGTGLGYTF	TGTGCCAGCAGCTTAGGGACAGGGCTTGGCTACACCTTC
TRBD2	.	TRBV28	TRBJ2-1	CASTLLAGQYNEQFF	TGTGCCAGCACCCTACTAGCGGGACAATACAATGAGCAGTTCTTC
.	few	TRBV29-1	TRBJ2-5	CSFGQSSLATQYF	TGCAGCTTCGGTCAGTCAAGTCTGGCGACCCAGTACTTC
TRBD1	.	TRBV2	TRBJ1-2	CASSAWGGTGGYTF	TGTGCCAGCAGTGCATGGGGGGGGACAGGTGGCTACACCTTC
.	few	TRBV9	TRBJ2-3	CASSVGGARSDTQYF	TGTGCCAGCAGCGTAGGGGGGGCGAGGTCAGATACGCAGTATTTT
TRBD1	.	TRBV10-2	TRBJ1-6	CASSEDRESPLHF	TGCGCCAGCAGTGAGGACAGGGAGTCACCCCTCCACTTT
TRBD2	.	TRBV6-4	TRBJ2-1	CASSDSTSGSNEQFF	TGTGCCAGCAGTGACTCGACTAGCGGGAGCAATGAGCAGTTCTTC
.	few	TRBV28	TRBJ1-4	CASSSPLGKLFF	TGTGCCAGCAGTTCCCCATTGGGAAAACTGTTTTTT
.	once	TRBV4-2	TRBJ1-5	CASSQVSGGNQPQHF	TGTGCCAGCAGCCAAGTTAGCGGGGGCAATCAGCCCCAGCATTTT
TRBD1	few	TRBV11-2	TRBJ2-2	CASSLIKGAAGELFF	TGTGCCAGCAGCTTAATAAAGGGGGCCGCGGGGGAGCTGTTTTTT
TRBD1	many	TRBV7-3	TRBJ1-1	CASSLGGRTGANTEAFF	TGTGCCAGCAGCCTAGGGGGGAGGACAGGGGCGAACACTGAAGCTTTCTTT
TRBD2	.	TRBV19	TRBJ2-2	CASSTTTSGSVGELFF	TGTGCCAGTAGTACCACCACTAGCGGGAGTGTCGGGGAGCTGTTTTTT
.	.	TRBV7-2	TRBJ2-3	CASNVIAGAGDTQYF	TGTGCCAGCAACGTTATTGCGGGGGCAGGGGATACGCAGTATTTT
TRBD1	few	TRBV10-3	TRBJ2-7	CAIRADRDYEQYF	TGTGCCATCAGGGCGGACAGGGATTACGAGCAGTACTTT
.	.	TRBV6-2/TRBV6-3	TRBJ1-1	CASSYSPPEMNTEAFF	TGTGCCAGCAGTTACTCCCCCCCAGAGATGAACACTGAAGCTTTCTTT
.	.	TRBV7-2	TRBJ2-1	CASILRVNSPGWSDEQFF	TGTGCCAGCATCCTAAGGGTCAATTCGCCAGGGTGGTCCGATGAGCAGTTCTTC
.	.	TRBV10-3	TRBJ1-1	CAIRTQQGSNTEAFF	TGTGCCATCAGGACCCAACAGGGATCCAACACTGAAGCTTTCTTT
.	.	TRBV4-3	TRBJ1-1	CASSQVTGREEYTEAFF	TGTGCCAGCAGCCAAGTTACTGGGAGGGAAGAATACACTGAAGCTTTCTTT
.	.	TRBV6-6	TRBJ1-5	CASRAGQPNQPQHF	TGTGCCAGCAGGGCGGGTCAGCCCAATCAGCCCCAGCATTTT
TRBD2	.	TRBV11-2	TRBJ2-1	CASSLSGGSEQFF	TGTGCCAGCAGCTTATCGGGGGGGAGTGAGCAGTTCTTC
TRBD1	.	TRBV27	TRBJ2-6	CASSLGTGLDSGANVLTF	TGTGCCAGCAGTCTTGGGACAGGGCTTGACTCTGGGGCCAACGTCCTGACTTTC
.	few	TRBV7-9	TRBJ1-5	CASSPGAVSNQPQHF	TGTGCCAGCAGCCCTGGGGCAGTTAGCAATCAGCCCCAGCATTTT
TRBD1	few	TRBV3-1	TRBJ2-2	CASSQGMGQVNTGELFF	TGTGCCAGCAGCCAAGGGATGGGACAGGTGAACACCGGGGAGCTGTTTTTT
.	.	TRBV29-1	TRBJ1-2	CSVGGIDYGYTF	TGCAGCGTTGGAGGGATCGACTATGGCTACACCTTC
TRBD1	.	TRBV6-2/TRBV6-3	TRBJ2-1	CASSRTGVSTSQQFF	TGTGCCAGCAGTAGGACAGGCGTTTCGACATCACAACAGTTCTTC